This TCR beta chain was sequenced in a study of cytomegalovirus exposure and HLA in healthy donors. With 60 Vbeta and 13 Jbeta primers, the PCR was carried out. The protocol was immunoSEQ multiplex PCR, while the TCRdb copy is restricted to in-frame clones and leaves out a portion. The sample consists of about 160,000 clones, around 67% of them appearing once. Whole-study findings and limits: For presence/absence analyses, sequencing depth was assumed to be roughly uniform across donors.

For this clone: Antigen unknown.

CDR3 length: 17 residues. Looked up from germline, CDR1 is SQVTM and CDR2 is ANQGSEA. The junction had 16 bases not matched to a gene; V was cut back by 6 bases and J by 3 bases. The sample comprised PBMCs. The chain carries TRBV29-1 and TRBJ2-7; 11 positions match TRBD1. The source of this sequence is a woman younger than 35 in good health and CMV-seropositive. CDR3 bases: TGCAGCGTCTTACCAACGGTGTCCGGGACAGGGGGCTACGAGCAGTACTTC. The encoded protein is CSVLPTVSGTGGYEQYF.